A selection of T cell receptor beta chains follows, all from one sample in a study of blood T cells in healthy people across ages. Via MiXCR, TCRdb re-called the 5' RACE reads, giving one row per CDR3 protein. This table has over 950,000 distinct CDR3 sequences, roughly half appearing once. Sample: blood. Receptor source: a woman aged 55 to 70 in good health. Each CDR3 is given with its conserved first and last residue. A D gene is named only where the DNA matches it firmly. Clone size is shown for a subset of rows, as once, few, many or a class of expanded clone.

v_gene: TRBV5-1; d_gene: TRBD2; abundance: NA; j_gene: TRBJ2-3; CDR3aa: CASSLVGTSGNTQYF; CDR3nt: TGCGCCAGCAGCTTGGTTGGGACTAGTGGAAATACGCAGTATTTT
v_gene: TRBV20-1; d_gene: NA; abundance: NA; j_gene: TRBJ2-5; CDR3aa: CSARLSSKETQYF; CDR3nt: TGCAGTGCTAGGTTGTCATCGAAAGAGACCCAGTACTTC
v_gene: TRBV4-2; d_gene: NA; abundance: NA; j_gene: TRBJ2-3; CDR3aa: CARSQPGPTDTQYF; CDR3nt: TGTGCCCGCAGCCAACCGGGGCCCACAGATACGCAGTATTTT
v_gene: TRBV3-1; d_gene: NA; abundance: NA; j_gene: TRBJ2-1; CDR3aa: CASRLASNWNEQFF; CDR3nt: TGTGCCAGCAGGTTGGCTAGTAACTGGAATGAGCAGTTCTTC
v_gene: TRBV5-1; d_gene: TRBD2; abundance: NA; j_gene: TRBJ2-2; CDR3aa: CASSLFSGSSGELFF; CDR3nt: TGCGCCAGCAGCTTGTTTAGCGGGAGCAGCGGGGAGCTGTTTTTT
v_gene: TRBV6-1; d_gene: NA; abundance: NA; j_gene: TRBJ2-7; CDR3aa: CASSQLPLYEQYF; CDR3nt: TGTGCCAGCAGCCAATTACCTCTATACGAGCAGTACTTC
v_gene: TRBV30; d_gene: NA; abundance: NA; j_gene: TRBJ2-5; CDR3aa: CAWSVNSRRETQYF; CDR3nt: TGTGCCTGGAGTGTAAACAGCAGGAGAGAGACCCAGTACTTC
v_gene: TRBV9; d_gene: TRBD2; abundance: NA; j_gene: TRBJ2-7; CDR3aa: CASSPDLAVSSDEQYF; CDR3nt: TGTGCCAGCAGCCCCGACCTAGCGGTAAGCTCCGACGAGCAGTACTTC
v_gene: TRBV25-1; d_gene: NA; abundance: few; j_gene: TRBJ2-7; CDR3aa: CASSNPHEQYF; CDR3nt: TGTGCCAGCAGTAATCCCCACGAGCAGTACTTC
v_gene: TRBV24-1; d_gene: NA; abundance: NA; j_gene: TRBJ2-4; CDR3aa: CATSDGSRNQNIQYF; CDR3nt: TGTGCCACCAGTGATGGCAGCCGTAATCAAAACATTCAGTACTTC
v_gene: TRBV20-1; d_gene: TRBD1; abundance: NA; j_gene: TRBJ2-3; CDR3aa: CSARPLGTGGADTQYF; CDR3nt: TGCAGTGCTAGGCCGCTCGGGACAGGGGGCGCGGATACGCAGTATTTT
v_gene: TRBV4-2; d_gene: NA; abundance: few; j_gene: TRBJ2-1; CDR3aa: CASSQDVFLASLIYNEQFF; CDR3nt: TGTGCCAGCAGCCAAGATGTTTTTTTGGCTAGCTTAATTTACAATGAGCAGTTCTTC
v_gene: TRBV10-1; d_gene: TRBD1; abundance: NA; j_gene: TRBJ2-5; CDR3aa: CASIHLPPGQGNGRIQETQYF; CDR3nt: TGCGCCAGCATCCACCTCCCTCCGGGACAGGGAAACGGGAGAATACAAGAGACCCAGTACTTC
v_gene: TRBV3-1; d_gene: NA; abundance: few; j_gene: TRBJ1-5; CDR3aa: CASSQGSSNQPQHF; CDR3nt: TGTGCCAGCAGCCAAGGTAGTTCCAATCAGCCCCAGCATTTT
v_gene: TRBV29-1; d_gene: NA; abundance: NA; j_gene: TRBJ1-5; CDR3aa: CSAELGGNQPQHF; CDR3nt: TGCAGCGCAGAATTGGGGGGCAATCAGCCCCAGCATTTT
v_gene: TRBV12-3/TRBV12-4; d_gene: NA; abundance: few; j_gene: TRBJ2-1; CDR3aa: CASSLDGSIYNEQFF; CDR3nt: TGTGCCAGCAGTTTAGACGGGAGTATCTACAATGAGCAGTTCTTC
v_gene: TRBV7-2; d_gene: TRBD1; abundance: NA; j_gene: TRBJ2-6; CDR3aa: CASSPRQGRSGANVLTF; CDR3nt: TGTGCCAGCAGCCCACGACAGGGGCGCTCTGGGGCCAACGTCCTGACTTTC
v_gene: TRBV20-1; d_gene: TRBD2; abundance: NA; j_gene: TRBJ2-1; CDR3aa: CSASGEGLPQVDEQFF; CDR3nt: TGCAGTGCTAGCGGGGAGGGTTTACCCCAAGTTGATGAGCAGTTCTTC
v_gene: TRBV6-5; d_gene: NA; abundance: NA; j_gene: TRBJ1-5; CDR3aa: CASSYRVDSDYSNQPQHF; CDR3nt: TGTGCCAGCAGTTACCGGGTGGACAGCGATTATAGCAATCAGCCCCAGCATTTT
v_gene: TRBV20-1; d_gene: NA; abundance: NA; j_gene: TRBJ1-5; CDR3aa: CSASTGPNQPQHF; CDR3nt: TGCAGTGCTTCGACAGGCCCTAATCAGCCCCAGCATTTT
v_gene: TRBV27; d_gene: TRBD2; abundance: NA; j_gene: TRBJ2-6; CDR3aa: CASSLRLAGHSGANVLTF; CDR3nt: TGTGCCAGCAGTTTACGACTAGCGGGTCACTCTGGGGCCAACGTCCTGACTTTC
v_gene: TRBV11-2; d_gene: NA; abundance: NA; j_gene: TRBJ2-5; CDR3aa: CASSLVYREETQYF; CDR3nt: TGTGCCAGCAGCTTAGTTTATAGGGAAGAGACCCAGTACTTC
v_gene: TRBV21-1; d_gene: NA; abundance: NA; j_gene: TRBJ1-4; CDR3aa: CASSKECRPDEKLFF; CDR3nt: TGTGCCAGCAGCAAGGAATGCCGACCCGATGAAAAACTGTTTTTT
v_gene: TRBV12-3/TRBV12-4; d_gene: TRBD1; abundance: NA; j_gene: TRBJ2-2; CDR3aa: CASSPTGRPGELFF; CDR3nt: TGTGCCAGCAGCCCGACAGGGCGGCCCGGGGAGCTGTTTTTT
v_gene: TRBV7-9; d_gene: NA; abundance: few; j_gene: TRBJ2-7; CDR3aa: CASSFRLSIEQYF; CDR3nt: TGTGCCAGCAGCTTTAGGCTATCGATCGAGCAGTACTTC
v_gene: TRBV12-3/TRBV12-4; d_gene: TRBD1; abundance: NA; j_gene: TRBJ2-1; CDR3aa: CASSRQGAPPNEQFF; CDR3nt: TGTGCCAGCAGTCGACAGGGGGCGCCCCCCAATGAGCAGTTCTTC
v_gene: TRBV20-1; d_gene: TRBD2; abundance: NA; j_gene: TRBJ2-7; CDR3aa: CSARVTSGTYEQYF; CDR3nt: TGCAGTGCTAGAGTGACTAGCGGGACCTACGAGCAGTACTTC
v_gene: TRBV20-1; d_gene: TRBD2; abundance: NA; j_gene: TRBJ2-1; CDR3aa: CSATRLAGSSYNEQFF; CDR3nt: TGCAGTGCTACCCGACTAGCGGGTAGCTCCTACAATGAGCAGTTCTTC
v_gene: TRBV20-1; d_gene: NA; abundance: NA; j_gene: TRBJ1-6; CDR3aa: CSALPGEGSPLHF; CDR3nt: TGCAGTGCCCTCCCGGGAGAGGGGTCACCCCTCCACTTT
v_gene: TRBV2; d_gene: NA; abundance: NA; j_gene: TRBJ2-7; CDR3aa: CASSERGHRDYEQYF; CDR3nt: TGTGCCAGCAGTGAACGGGGGCACAGAGACTACGAGCAGTACTTC
v_gene: TRBV5-5; d_gene: NA; abundance: once; j_gene: TRBJ1-1; CDR3aa: CASSLGGRLASDTEAFF; CDR3nt: TGTGCCAGCAGCTTGGGGGGGCGTTTAGCGTCGGACACTGAAGCTTTCTTT
v_gene: TRBV9; d_gene: NA; abundance: NA; j_gene: TRBJ2-7; CDR3aa: CASSVVGYNEQYF; CDR3nt: TGTGCCAGCAGCGTAGTAGGCTACAATGAGCAGTACTTC
v_gene: TRBV18; d_gene: TRBD1; abundance: few; j_gene: TRBJ1-1; CDR3aa: CASSRQGSGGNTEAFF; CDR3nt: TGTGCCAGCTCTCGACAGGGGAGCGGAGGGAACACTGAAGCTTTCTTT
v_gene: TRBV12-3/TRBV12-4; d_gene: TRBD2; abundance: NA; j_gene: TRBJ2-5; CDR3aa: CASSIMWGDEAGVETQYF; CDR3nt: TGTGCCAGCTCAATAATGTGGGGGGACGAAGCGGGAGTAGAGACCCAGTACTTC
v_gene: TRBV29-1; d_gene: NA; abundance: many; j_gene: TRBJ2-7; CDR3aa: CSVQRGSSYEQYF; CDR3nt: TGCAGCGTCCAAAGAGGATCCTCCTACGAGCAGTACTTC
v_gene: TRBV3-1; d_gene: NA; abundance: few; j_gene: TRBJ1-5; CDR3aa: CASSQDKVQPQHF; CDR3nt: TGTGCCAGCAGCCAAGATAAGGTACAGCCCCAGCATTTT
v_gene: TRBV6-2/TRBV6-3; d_gene: TRBD1; abundance: NA; j_gene: TRBJ2-5; CDR3aa: CASHPPGGGETQYF; CDR3nt: TGTGCCAGCCACCCTCCAGGGGGCGGGGAGACCCAGTACTTC
v_gene: TRBV27; d_gene: NA; abundance: few; j_gene: TRBJ2-6; CDR3aa: CASSHTVGSGANVLTF; CDR3nt: TGTGCCAGCAGTCACACTGTGGGCTCTGGGGCCAACGTCCTGACTTTC
v_gene: TRBV20-1; d_gene: NA; abundance: NA; j_gene: TRBJ1-2; CDR3aa: CSATDSFEVGYTF; CDR3nt: TGCAGTGCTACAGACAGTTTTGAAGTTGGCTACACCTTC
v_gene: TRBV28; d_gene: NA; abundance: NA; j_gene: TRBJ1-6; CDR3aa: CASSYLRGTLHF; CDR3nt: TGTGCCAGCAGTTACCTCAGGGGAACCCTCCACTTT
v_gene: TRBV6-2/TRBV6-3; d_gene: NA; abundance: NA; j_gene: TRBJ2-7; CDR3aa: CASSIFYLGSYEQYF; CDR3nt: TGTGCCAGCAGCATATTCTACTTGGGTAGCTACGAGCAGTACTTC
v_gene: TRBV18; d_gene: NA; abundance: few; j_gene: TRBJ2-7; CDR3aa: CASSPKVAGFNEQYF; CDR3nt: TGTGCCAGCTCACCAAAGGTAGCAGGGTTTAACGAGCAGTACTTC
v_gene: TRBV12-3/TRBV12-4; d_gene: NA; abundance: NA; j_gene: TRBJ1-5; CDR3aa: CASGFGTSNQPQHF; CDR3nt: TGTGCCAGCGGGTTCGGGACTAGCAATCAGCCCCAGCATTTT
v_gene: TRBV7-9; d_gene: TRBD1; abundance: once; j_gene: TRBJ1-2; CDR3aa: CASSLRRQGSGYTF; CDR3nt: TGTGCCAGCAGCTTAAGACGACAGGGTTCTGGCTACACCTTC
v_gene: TRBV4-3; d_gene: NA; abundance: few; j_gene: TRBJ2-3; CDR3aa: CASSQDSARHTQYF; CDR3nt: TGCGCCAGCAGCCAAGATTCAGCCCGTCATACGCAGTATTTT
v_gene: TRBV7-9; d_gene: TRBD2; abundance: NA; j_gene: TRBJ2-1; CDR3aa: CASSVLAGGTYNEQFF; CDR3nt: TGTGCCAGCAGCGTTCTAGCGGGGGGGACCTACAATGAGCAGTTCTTC
v_gene: TRBV12-3/TRBV12-4; d_gene: TRBD1; abundance: many; j_gene: TRBJ1-2; CDR3aa: CASSPGQPYGYTF; CDR3nt: TGTGCCAGCAGCCCGGGACAGCCATATGGCTACACCTTC
v_gene: TRBV9; d_gene: NA; abundance: few; j_gene: TRBJ1-2; CDR3aa: CASSVARVDGYTF; CDR3nt: TGTGCCAGCAGCGTAGCTCGGGTGGATGGCTACACCTTC
v_gene: TRBV20-1; d_gene: TRBD1; abundance: NA; j_gene: TRBJ1-5; CDR3aa: CSARVGQGGTNQPQHF; CDR3nt: TGCAGTGCTAGAGTGGGACAGGGGGGCACAAATCAGCCCCAGCATTTT
v_gene: TRBV6-6; d_gene: TRBD2; abundance: NA; j_gene: TRBJ2-7; CDR3aa: CASSPLAGNYEQYF; CDR3nt: TGTGCCAGCAGCCCCCTAGCGGGTAACTACGAGCAGTACTTC
v_gene: TRBV7-2; d_gene: TRBD2; abundance: NA; j_gene: TRBJ2-1; CDR3aa: CASSLASGNYNEQFF; CDR3nt: TGTGCCAGCAGCCTAGCTAGCGGGAACTACAATGAGCAGTTCTTC
v_gene: TRBV4-1; d_gene: NA; abundance: few; j_gene: TRBJ2-3; CDR3aa: CASSQAAMSTDTQYF; CDR3nt: TGCGCCAGCAGCCAAGCCGCGATGAGCACAGATACGCAGTATTTT
v_gene: TRBV20-1; d_gene: TRBD2; abundance: NA; j_gene: TRBJ2-3; CDR3aa: CSAKGLAGELTDTQYF; CDR3nt: TGCAGTGCAAAGGGGTTAGCGGGTGAACTCACAGATACGCAGTATTTT
v_gene: TRBV18; d_gene: NA; abundance: NA; j_gene: TRBJ2-3; CDR3aa: CASSPTTGSTDTQYF; CDR3nt: TGTGCCAGCTCACCTACAACAGGGAGCACAGATACGCAGTATTTT
v_gene: TRBV20-1; d_gene: NA; abundance: NA; j_gene: TRBJ2-1; CDR3aa: CSAGTFLDEQFF; CDR3nt: TGCAGTGCTGGGACATTTTTAGATGAGCAGTTCTTC
v_gene: TRBV29-1; d_gene: NA; abundance: few; j_gene: TRBJ2-7; CDR3aa: CSVAWKNYEQYF; CDR3nt: TGCAGCGTTGCGTGGAAAAACTACGAGCAGTACTTC
v_gene: TRBV4-2; d_gene: NA; abundance: NA; j_gene: TRBJ2-1; CDR3aa: CASSPPGGSSEQFF; CDR3nt: TGTGCCAGCAGCCCCCCTGGGGGATCGAGCGAGCAGTTCTTC